Listed here is a single TCR beta chain. What antigen it recognizes has not been identified. No base-level quality is on record; no much larger clone is a single base apart. TCR beta CDR3 regions were amplified from RNA transcripts. The TCR CDR3 was subjected to a first round of RT-PCR using the HTBI primer set and the Qiagen OneStep RT-PCR kit. Libraries were constructed in a second round of multiplex PCR, after which size selection and purification were performed. Sequencing of the libraries was done on an Illumina HiSeq2000 using paired-end 100 bp reads. Turning to the authors' computational methods: SOAPnuke was used to process the raw data, removing reads that contained adapters or uncalled bases, had a mean Phred below 15, or lacked an exact match to the constant primer or identifier. COPE v1.2.5 was used to merge the high-quality paired reads, and each unique nucleotide sequence was defined as a clonotype. Clonotypes were aligned to IMGT TRBV, TRBD and TRBJ reference segments using MiTCR v1.1. The analysis included only V-J combinations with a frequency above 0.0001, which together covered approximately 99% of the repertoires. A TCS score was defined as the ratio between F50 (clonal expansion) and ExV (chaos), using BLOSUM62-based TCRdist between CDR3 peptides within each V-J. Welch's t-statistics and random forest reduced 514 V-J features to roughly 13, which were used in a naive Bayes classifier (R e1071). The public reads were quality trimmed at Q25 with fastp and then assembled into clones with MiXCR by TCRdb, keeping productive beta chains. Each CDR3 protein appears once, grouped with its most common genes and DNA. TCRdb, not the original authors, processed these V and J calls. The sample table holds about 300,000 distinct CDR3 sequences, of which roughly 19% were seen once. The top ten constitute under 45% of the sample.

This specimen comes from a study of T cells in Graves' hyperthyroidism and ophthalmopathy (dated by TCRdb to about 2019). For context, the study as a whole: Peripheral blood samples were taken at initial diagnosis, before any treatment was given. A discovery cohort of about a hundred patients, about 40 with Graves' ophthalmopathy and about 60 with stable Graves' hyperthyroidism, was used to find distinguishing TCR V-J signatures. Prospective prediction of ophthalmopathy was tested in an independent validation cohort consisting of fewer than 20 hyperthyroidism patients and some 15 patients who later progressed to ophthalmopathy. The 90 to 100 discovery patients were randomly divided into training and test sets at a 7:3 ratio. In more than 5 Graves' hyperthyroidism patients, the study also compared T-cell repertoires from thyroid tissue with T-cell repertoires from blood. Once sampling was done, hyperthyroidism patients were given methimazole at a starting dose of 30 mg daily, whereas ophthalmopathy patients were given high-dose intravenous methylprednisolone. The paper reports TCR Vbeta CDR3 sequencing of roughly 140 peripheral blood samples: 43 ophthalmopathy, some 80 hyperthyroidism and 17 progressor patients. On the study overall, not on this receptor specifically: No statistical method was used to fix the sample size in advance, and group allocation was not hidden from the investigators. In validation, the model predicted progression to ophthalmopathy a median of about 6 months before onset, with approximately 68% sensitivity and nearly 75% specificity. Most expanded thyroid clonotypes (frequency above 0.001) were also detected in blood, suggesting blood repertoires may reflect thyroid immune responses. Ophthalmopathy was separated from stable hyperthyroidism by a 13 V-J signature model, with around 90% sensitivity and around 81% specificity obtained in cross-validation and 80%/75% obtained in testing.

In the ophthalmopathy patients, disease was moderately to severely active, with a Clinical Activity Score of 3 or more, a NOSPECS grade of 4 or more, and a duration of less than 3 months. Exclusion was applied to patients with uncontrolled infections, other autoimmune diseases, pregnancy or lactation. Diagnoses were established on the basis of clinical symptoms, serum thyroxine and TRAb, thyroid ultrasound, and orbital computed tomography. PBMCs were separated from roughly 10 ml of fresh peripheral blood using Ficoll-Paque density gradient centrifugation. Trizol reagent was used to extract total RNA, and RNA quality was then checked on an Agilent 2100 Bioanalyzer. CDR1 is given as SGHRS and CDR2 as YFSETQ, both from the germline V gene. There are 16 amino acids in the CDR3, from cysteine to phenylalanine inclusive. Of the read, only the CDR3 DNA is kept; its 48 bases are in frame from base 1. Trimming accounts for 0 bases at V and 2 bases at J, while the number of junction bases matched to no gene is 6.

The clonotype originates from a middle-aged man with Graves' ophthalmopathy. Sequencing was performed on blood. Rearrangement joined TRBV5-1 to TRBJ2-7, with TRBD2 matching 9 junction bases. The CDR3 loop reads CASSLETPSGTYEQYF. Here is the DNA: TGCGCCAGCAGCTTGGAGACCCCTAGCGGGACCTACGAGCAGTACTTC.